One sample yielded the 29 T cell receptor beta chains listed below, sequenced in a study of human T cells and chemical hapten exposure (dated by TCRdb to the early 2020s). Per the publication, the time point label means: patch test 1, 2 weeks after DPC sensitization. Reading the label with the study, this specimen's treatment or condition is: therapeutic diphenylcyclopropenone sensitization with weekly scalp DPC. The library relied on RACE. Sequencer: NextSeq 500. Through fastp at Q25 and MiXCR, TCRdb rebuilt clones from the public reads, retaining in-frame beta chains. Every entry covers one CDR3 protein and lists the most common genes and DNA from its rows. In this sample the table shows 95,000 to 150,000 distinct CDR3 sequences, roughly an eighth of which occur a single time. Of the sample, about 0.85% falls within the top ten clones. The material sequenced was whole blood, taken in connection with sensitization to the hapten diphenylcyclopropenone (DPC). Receptors originate from a young man with alopecia areata. Some clones in this sample may be carry-over from other donors' samples.

The chain carries TRBV6-6 and TRBJ2-4; 7 positions agree with TRBD1. The CDR3 spans 15 residues. V lost 5 bases to trimming and J lost 5 bases; unmatched junction nucleotides: 9. Germline V lookup: CDR1 MNHNY, CDR2 SVGAGI (reference sequence). Here the CDR3 reads CASSALDRVQNIQYF. The CDR3 nucleotides are TGTGCCAGCAGTGCCTTAGACAGGGTCCAAAACATTCAGTACTTC.

This sequence joins TRBV12-3 or TRBV12-4 and TRBJ1-4, with D unclear. The CDR3 length is 13 residues. V shed 5 bases and J shed 5 bases, with 9 bases lying between them. As DNA, the CDR3 is TGTGCCAGCAGTCCGGGGAGAAATGAAAAACTGTTTTTT. It codes for CASSPGRNEKLFF.

This clonotype was picked up a small number of times. The chain has TRBV12-3 or TRBV12-4 and TRBJ2-3; 14 bases agree with TRBD2. Losses at the gene ends were 3 bases for V and 1 base for J; bases not matched to a gene: 6. There are 18 residues in the CDR3. The CDR3 region has the DNA TGTGCCAGCAGTTTTTCAAAGGGACTAGCGGGGGGCACAGATACGCAGTATTTT. Translation gives CASSFSKGLAGGTDTQYF.

The chain employs TRBV24-1 and TRBJ2-5; TRBD2 aligns across 10 bases. The CDR3 has 15 residues. J lost 0 bases, V lost 5 bases, and 2 bases had no gene match. Per germline, CDR1 KGHDR and CDR2 SFDVKD. DNA for the CDR3: TGTGCCACCAGTGCTACTAGCGGGGACCAAGAGACCCAGTACTTC. This gives the protein CATSATSGDQETQYF.

There are many counts of this clonotype. The chain has TRBV7-2 and TRBJ2-3, with 7 nucleotides matching TRBD1. The trim removed 5 bases at V and 6 bases at J, leaving 5 bases unmatched. From germline, CDR1 is SGHTA and CDR2 FQGNSA. This CDR3 spans 13 amino acids. The CDR3 spells CASSLRQGDTQYF. The CDR3 coding sequence is TGTGCCAGCAGCCTCCGACAGGGTGATACGCAGTATTTT.

The V gene is TRBV20-1, the J gene TRBJ2-1, with 11 bases fitting TRBD2. The CDR3 is made up of 16 amino acids. Germline lookup yields CDR1 DFQATT and CDR2 SNEGSKA (reference sequence). V was clipped by 2 bases and J by 2 bases; unmatched bases: 5. The CDR3 DNA is TGCAGTGCTAGACCTTTGACTAGCGGGACCTACAATGAGCAGTTCTTC. Residues: CSARPLTSGTYNEQFF.

This clonotype was seen repeatedly, ten times or more. The gene calls are TRBV20-1 and TRBJ1-6, with D tentatively TRBD1 (5 bases). Per germline, CDR1 DFQATT and CDR2 SNEGSKA (reference sequence). V lost 3 bases and J 7 bases, leaving 16 bases between the germline ends. The CDR3 runs to 15 residues. The CDR3 nucleotides are TGCAGTGCTAGCCCTCCCAAAGGGGCCAATTCACCCCTCCACTTT. It is translated as CSASPPKGANSPLHF.

This chain uses TRBV7-3 with TRBJ2-5, with D perhaps matching TRBD1 or TRBD2 (5 bases each). The V gene lost 2 bases and the J gene lost 3 bases, with 10 bases spanning the gap. Germline V CDR1 and CDR2: SGHTA, FQGTGA. The CDR3 extends over 14 amino acids. This CDR3 is CASSLFGAEETQYF. The CDR3 DNA follows: TGTGCCAGCAGCTTATTCGGGGCGGAAGAGACCCAGTACTTC.

This clonotype was seen ten or more times. V and J are TRBV7-2 and TRBJ2-7; either TRBD1 or TRBD2 may supply D (5 bases each). The germline CDR1 and CDR2 sequences are SGHTA and FQGNSA. CDR3 length: 16 residues. Trimming stripped 5 bases from V and 1 base from J, with 18 bases between. This CDR3 is CASSQTVFRGSYEQYF. The CDR3 DNA follows: TGTGCCAGCAGCCAGACAGTGTTTCGGGGTTCCTACGAGCAGTACTTC.

This clonotype showed up just a few times. The V call is TRBV20-1, the J call TRBJ1-5; D remains ambiguous. Trimming removed 0 bases at V and 2 bases at J, with 2 bases between. The CDR3 sequence is 12 residues long. From germline, CDR1 is DFQATT and CDR2 SNEGSKA (reference sequence). CDR3: CSARDRNQPQHF. The DNA of the CDR3 is TGCAGTGCTAGAGACCGCAATCAGCCCCAGCATTTT.

Many counts were recorded for this clonotype. The chain couples TRBV7-6 to TRBJ2-3; D is ambiguous. The germline CDR1 and CDR2 sequences are SGHVS and FNYEAQ. Between the trimmed V and J ends, which lost 2 bases and 5 bases, there was a span of 17 bases. CDR3 length equals 16 residues. The DNA of the CDR3 is TGTGCCAGCAGCTTATCCCAGAAGTATTCCATAGATACGCAGTATTTT. Protein sequence: CASSLSQKYSIDTQYF.

About this clonotype itself: Germline is not matched at one junction end, which may reflect a read error. The rearrangement joins TRBV7-8 to TRBJ2-5, with TRBD2 matching 10 bases. CDR1 is SGHVS and CDR2 is FQNEAQ in the germline V gene. The CDR3 consists of 11 residues. The CDR3 sequence is CASSVGTSAHF. In nucleotides, the CDR3 is TGTGCCAGCAGCGTCGGGACTAGCGCGCACTTC.

This clonotype was counted only a few times. The V and J genes are TRBV7-9 and TRBJ1-1, with no clear D. The CDR3 covers 14 residues. V lost 4 bases to trimming and J lost 0 bases, with 9 bases between them. From germline, CDR1 is SEHNR and CDR2 FQNEAQ (reference sequence). CDR3 sequence: CASSSRPVNTEAFF. The CDR3 bases are TGTGCCAGCAGCTCCCGACCGGTGAACACTGAAGCTTTCTTT.

J is TRBJ2-5 and V is TRBV5-1; 7 positions agree with TRBD2. The V gene's germline CDR1 is SGHRS and CDR2 YFSETQ. This CDR3 is built from 14 residues. J was trimmed by 5 bases and V by 0 bases; bases with no gene match: 4. The CDR3 nucleotides read TGCGCCAGCAGCTTGGAGAGCGGGGTGGAGACCCAGTACTTC. This gives the protein CASSLESGVETQYF. Full variable domain (rest looked up from reference TRBV5-1 and TRBJ2-5): KAGVTQTPRYLIKTRGQQVTLSCSPISGHRSVSWYQQTPGQGLQFLFEYFSETQRNKGNFPGRFSGRQFSNSRSEMNVSTLELGDSALYLCASSLESGVETQYFGPGTRLLVL.

At least ten counts were recorded for this clonotype. The rearrangement uses TRBV12-3 or TRBV12-4 and TRBJ2-7; TRBD1 matches at 9 bases. V shed 4 bases and J 3 bases; nucleotides not matched to a gene: 7. This CDR3 comprises 15 residues. The DNA for the CDR3 is TGTGCCAGCAGTTCCAACAGGGGGCGATACTACGAGCAGTACTTC. Translated: CASSSNRGRYYEQYF.

This clonotype came up many times. This chain connects TRBV20-1 to TRBJ2-7; D remains unclear. The V end was cut by 7 bases, the J end by 0 bases, with 19 bases between. The germline V gene has CDR1 DFQATT and CDR2 SNEGSKA (reference sequence). CDR3 size: 15 residues. The CDR3 sequence is CSGQRYWKNSYEQYF. The DNA of the CDR3 is TGCAGTGGGCAGCGTTATTGGAAAAACTCCTACGAGCAGTACTTC.

CDR3 protein: CASSWSNQPQHF. CDR3 DNA sequence: TGTGCCAGCAGTTGGAGCAATCAGCCCCAGCATTTT. This chain links TRBV12-3 or TRBV12-4 with TRBJ1-5; no firm D call. The CDR3 totals 12 residues. V was shortened by 4 bases and J by 1 base, with 2 bases between the two germline ends.

V usage is TRBV6-2 or TRBV6-3 and J usage is TRBJ1-5; unclear D gene. Per germline, CDR1 MNHEY and CDR2 SVGEGT. V lost 7 bases and J 4 bases, leaving 11 bases between the germline ends. The CDR3 is made up of 13 amino acids. CDR3 coding DNA: TGTGCCAGCACCTCTAGGGAGAATCAGCCCCAGCATTTT. Translating it yields CASTSRENQPQHF.

This CDR3 reads CASSLVGGMNTEAFF. The CDR3 region has the DNA TGTGCCAGCAGCTTAGTCGGGGGAATGAACACTGAAGCTTTCTTT. The rearrangement uses TRBV11-2 and TRBJ1-1; TRBD1 might be the D (5 bases). The germline V gene encodes CDR1 SGHAT and CDR2 FQNNGV. V was clipped by 1 base and J by 0 bases, with 9 bases between them. CDR3 length: 15 amino acids.

J is TRBJ1-1 and V is TRBV29-1; no reliable D call. The CDR3 has 14 residues. V lost 7 bases to trimming and J lost 1 base, with 16 bases between them. In germline, CDR1 is SQVTM, CDR2 ANQGSEA. The CDR3: CSALRDSRNTEAFF. The CDR3 region has the DNA TGCAGCGCTCTTCGTGATTCCCGGAACACTGAAGCTTTCTTT.

Only a few counts were recorded for this clonotype. The J gene is TRBJ2-2, the V gene TRBV10-1, with 10 bases that match TRBD1. Trimming took 2 bases from V and 4 from J; bases not matched to a gene: 7. Germline V lookup: CDR1 WNHNN, CDR2 SYGVQD (reference sequence). The CDR3 extends over 17 amino acids. CDR3 sequence (DNA): TGCGCCAGCAGTGAGAGGGGGACAGGGGCGCGCACCGGGGAGCTGTTTTTT. Translating it yields CASSERGTGARTGELFF.

This chain joins TRBV6-5 and TRBJ2-6; D possibly corresponds to TRBD1 (6 bases). Germline V gene data show CDR1 as MNHEY and CDR2 as SVGAGI. The CDR3 is 17 residues long. V was shortened by 6 bases and J by 4 bases, with 19 bases between the two germline ends. The CDR3 DNA sequence: TGTGCCAGCAGCCCCAGGCTTACAGGGTCCGGGGCCAACGTCCTGACTTTC. It yields the protein CASSPRLTGSGANVLTF.

This clonotype was seen more than once but under ten times. V usage is TRBV2 and J usage is TRBJ2-5, with TRBD2 matching over 7 bases. J lost 5 bases, V lost 5 bases, and 5 bases had no gene match. The CDR3 consists of 13 residues. Looked up from germline, CDR1 is SNHLY and CDR2 is FYNNEI. The chain's CDR3 is CASSTSVQETQYF. CDR3 sequence (DNA): TGTGCCAGCAGTACTAGCGTCCAGGAGACCCAGTACTTC.

The chain combines TRBV7-6 with TRBJ1-5; unclear D gene. This CDR3 region has 17 residues. V was pared by 2 bases and J by 4 bases, with 18 bases between. Germline CDR1 reads SGHVS; CDR2 reads FNYEAQ. The chain's CDR3 is CASSLLAGRSANQPQHF. The CDR3 bases are TGTGCCAGCAGCTTACTCGCCGGGCGAAGCGCGAATCAGCCCCAGCATTTT.

The chain couples TRBV7-9 to TRBJ1-3; possible D gene TRBD1, 5 bases. The V gene lost 5 bases and the J gene lost 0 bases, with 11 bases spanning the gap. The CDR3 totals 15 residues. Germline lookup yields CDR1 SEHNR and CDR2 FQNEAQ (reference sequence). The CDR3 is CASSQDNFSGNTIYF. CDR3 coding DNA: TGTGCCAGCAGCCAGGACAACTTCTCTGGAAACACCATATATTTT.

Comments on this clonotype: Just one base apart from a much larger clone, this may be a read error. V and J are TRBV2 and TRBJ1-1; 8 nucleotides align to TRBD1. The length of the CDR3 is 14 residues. Germline lookup yields CDR1 SNHLY and CDR2 FYNNEI. The ends lost 5 bases at V and 3 bases at J; junction bases unmatched: 5. The CDR3 sequence is CASSKGQVDTEAFF. CDR3 bases: TGTGCCAGCAGTAAGGGACAGGTGGACACTGAAGCTTTCTTT. Variable domain in full (rest from reference TRBV2 and TRBJ1-1): EPEVTQTPSHQVTQMGQEVILRCVPISNHLYFYWYRQILGQKVEFLVSFYNNEISEKSEIFDDQFSVERPDGSNFTLKIRSTKLEDSAMYFCASSKGQVDTEAFFGQGTRLTVV.

In this sample, this clonotype turned up a few times. The chain joins TRBV7-2 to TRBJ2-3; D perhaps matches TRBD2 (6 bases). The germline V and J ends were trimmed by 4 bases and 1 base, with 12 bases remaining between them. The CDR3 covers 15 residues. Germline values: CDR1 SGHTA, CDR2 FQGNSA. The CDR3 loop reads CASSSRGTGTDTQYF. The CDR3 bases are TGTGCCAGCAGCTCGCGCGGGACCGGCACAGATACGCAGTATTTT.

This clonotype came up a few times. This chain joins TRBV11-2 and TRBJ2-7, with 7 bases lining up with TRBD1. The J segment lost 4 bases and the V segment lost 10 bases, leaving 16 bases of the junction unmatched. Germline CDR1 is SGHAT and CDR2 is FQNNGV. The CDR3 contains 15 residues. In DNA form, the CDR3 reads TGTGCCACCTCAGCGGCGGCAGGGGGACCTTACGAGCAGTACGTC. It specifies CATSAAAGGPYEQYV.

The rearrangement joins TRBV12-3 or TRBV12-4 to TRBJ2-2; D possibly corresponds to TRBD2 (6 bases). The CDR3 has 16 amino acids. Trimming left V 3 bases short and J 6 bases short, with 17 bases between. CDR3 loop: CASSFLRGKMAGELFF. Here the CDR3 DNA reads TGTGCCAGCAGTTTCCTGCGGGGTAAAATGGCCGGGGAGCTGTTTTTT.